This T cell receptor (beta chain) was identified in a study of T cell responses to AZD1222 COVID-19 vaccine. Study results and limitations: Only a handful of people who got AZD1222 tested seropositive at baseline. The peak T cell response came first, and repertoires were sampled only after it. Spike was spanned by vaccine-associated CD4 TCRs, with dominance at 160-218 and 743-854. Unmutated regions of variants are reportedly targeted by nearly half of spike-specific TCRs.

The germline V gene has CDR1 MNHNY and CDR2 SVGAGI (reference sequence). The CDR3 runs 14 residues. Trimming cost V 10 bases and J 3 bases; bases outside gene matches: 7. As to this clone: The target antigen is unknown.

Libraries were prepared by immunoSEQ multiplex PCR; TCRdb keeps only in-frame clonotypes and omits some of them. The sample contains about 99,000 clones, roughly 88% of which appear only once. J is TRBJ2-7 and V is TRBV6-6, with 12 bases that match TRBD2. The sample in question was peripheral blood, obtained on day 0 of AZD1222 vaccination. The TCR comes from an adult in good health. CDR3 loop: CATKRLAGDYEQYF. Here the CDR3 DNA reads TGTGCCACCAAGAGACTAGCGGGAGACTACGAGCAGTACTTC.